Below, 16 T cell receptor beta chains from the same sample are listed, as sequenced in a study of identical twins. Each CDR3 protein gets one entry after TCRdb re-called the 5' RACE reads with MiXCR. The sample has 1.5 million to 2 million distinct CDR3 sequences, about 31% seen once. Sequencing input: cord blood. The receptors were gathered from a newborn girl in good health.

The table lists this clonotype with a few counts. The chain combines TRBV2 with TRBJ1-1; D gene unclear. Germline CDR1 and CDR2: SNHLY and FYNNEI. Trimming cost V 3 bases and J 1 base, with 12 bases left between them. CDR3 size: 15 residues. The CDR3 reads CASSEAGSENTEAFF. In DNA form, the CDR3 reads TGTGCCAGCAGTGAGGCTGGGTCAGAGAACACTGAAGCTTTCTTT.

A word on this clonotype: Germline and junction disagree at one end, which may indicate a read error. The chain employs TRBV27 and TRBJ2-1; 9 positions agree with TRBD2. CDR3 size: 18 residues. Germline V gives CDR1 MNHEY, CDR2 SMNVEV (reference sequence). The CDR3 loop is CANSLEAISGRVYNEQFF. The CDR3 DNA reads as TGTGCCAACAGTTTAGAGGCCATTAGCGGGAGAGTCTACAATGAGCAGTTCTTC.

The table lists this clonotype with a few counts. The chain joins TRBV7-2 to TRBJ1-2; D possibly corresponds to TRBD1 (6 bases). The CDR3 totals 15 residues. CDR1 SGHTA and CDR2 FQGNSA come from the germline V gene. Trimming stripped 3 bases from V and 8 bases from J, with 19 bases between. The CDR3 protein is CASSLVLTGPGGYTF. CDR3 nucleotides: TGTGCCAGCAGCTTGGTCCTAACAGGGCCTGGCGGCTACACCTTC.

The gene calls are TRBV20-1 and TRBJ2-2, with 7 bases fitting TRBD1. Per germline, CDR1 DFQATT and CDR2 SNEGSKA (reference sequence). The CDR3 is 15 residues long. V lost 2 bases and J lost 0; bases outside the gene matches: 3. CDR3 sequence: CSARPGTANTGELFF. The CDR3 DNA reads TGCAGTGCTAGACCCGGGACAGCGAACACCGGGGAGCTGTTTTTT.

The genes are TRBV15 and TRBJ1-1; unclear D gene. The V and J ends lost 0 bases and 4 bases respectively, with 9 bases between them. Per the germline V gene, CDR1 is LNHNV and CDR2 is YYDKDF (reference sequence). The CDR3 totals 14 residues. The CDR3: CATSRDGGITEAFF. The CDR3 nucleotides read TGTGCCACCAGCAGAGATGGCGGGATCACTGAAGCTTTCTTT.

This clonotype was detected only a few times. V gene TRBV4-1 combines with J gene TRBJ1-6; a possible D gene is TRBD1 (6 bases). The CDR3 is 16 amino acids. V was cut by 0 bases and J by 9 bases, with 15 bases left in between. Germline V lookup: CDR1 MGHRA, CDR2 YSYEKL. For the CDR3, the DNA is TGCGCCAGCAGCCAAGAGCCCACAGGGAGAATTTCACCCCTCCACTTT. Encoded protein: CASSQEPTGRISPLHF.

The chain is built from TRBV10-3 and TRBJ2-3; 14 bases map to TRBD2. The CDR3 spans 19 residues. Germline V gives CDR1 ENHRY, CDR2 SYGVKD. After removal of 6 bases from V and 4 bases from J, the junction contained 15 bases not matched to a gene. CDR3 residues: CAIRTDRGLAGAPADTQYF. DNA of the CDR3: TGTGCCATCAGGACCGACAGGGGACTAGCGGGAGCCCCGGCAGATACGCAGTATTTT.

The chain couples TRBV27 to TRBJ1-2; D not resolved. V gave up 0 bases and J gave up 3 bases, with 8 bases separating them. The germline V gene encodes CDR1 MNHEY and CDR2 SMNVEV (reference sequence). The CDR3 has 14 residues. CDR3 amino acids: CASSLSFVDYGYTF. DNA of the CDR3: TGTGCCAGCAGTTTATCGTTCGTAGACTATGGCTACACCTTC.

This clonotype was seen more than once but under ten times. The chain employs TRBV2 and TRBJ1-4, with unresolved D. V lost 6 bases and J lost 8, with 7 bases in between. CDR1 is SNHLY and CDR2 is FYNNEI in the germline V gene. There are 11 residues in the CDR3. The CDR3 here is CASRGWEKLFF. The DNA for the CDR3 is TGTGCCAGCAGGGGTTGGGAAAAACTGTTTTTT.

In its sample, this clonotype was seen many times. The V gene is TRBV10-3, the J gene TRBJ1-2; D is perhaps TRBD1 (6 bases). V lost 5 bases and J 2 bases, leaving 12 bases between the germline ends. Germline V lookup: CDR1 ENHRY, CDR2 SYGVKD. This CDR3 has 14 residues. CDR3 amino acids: CAISPGALNYGYTF. CDR3 nucleotides: TGTGCCATCAGTCCGGGGGCTCTAAACTATGGCTACACCTTC.

The CDR3 DNA reads TGTGCCAGCAGCCAAGAGGCCAGACAGCGACCCGAACGAGGCTACACCTTC. Translation: CASSQEARQRPERGYTF. The chain has TRBV4-2 and TRBJ1-2; D is perhaps TRBD1 (5 bases). Trimming took 0 bases from V and 8 from J, leaving 22 bases between them. Germline V gives CDR1 LGHNA, CDR2 YNFKEQ. The CDR3 sequence is 17 residues long.

This chain links TRBV19 with TRBJ1-5; 8 nucleotides align to TRBD1. The germline gives CDR1 LNHDA, CDR2 SQIVND (reference sequence). The CDR3 spans 15 residues. V was clipped by 6 bases and J by 4 bases; unmatched bases: 8. The CDR3 reads CASRPDRAPNQPQHF. In DNA, the CDR3 is TGTGCCAGTAGACCGGACAGGGCCCCAAATCAGCCCCAGCATTTT.

This chain connects TRBV20-1 to TRBJ2-4; the D is unclear. The length of the CDR3 is 12 residues. V was shortened by 3 bases and J by 13 bases, with 16 bases between the two germline ends. The V gene's germline CDR1 is DFQATT and CDR2 SNEGSKA (reference sequence). The CDR3 coding sequence is TGCAGTGCTAGTTTCCCCGCTTACCAGCAGTACTTC. Protein: CSASFPAYQQYF.

V gene TRBV5-1 combines with J gene TRBJ1-2, with D uncertain. With 5 bases removed from V and 6 bases from J, the gap between germline ends came to 14 bases. Germline CDR1 SGHRS, CDR2 YFSETQ. CDR3 length: 13 residues. DNA for the CDR3: TGCGCCAGCAGTGGCTTTTTGGGGAATGGCTACACCTTC. This translates into CASSGFLGNGYTF.

This clonotype appeared a few times. The chain carries TRBV4-1 and TRBJ2-1; D gene uncertain. The length of the CDR3 is 15 residues. Germline values: CDR1 MGHRA, CDR2 YSYEKL. The V end was cut by 1 base, the J end by 1 base, with 8 bases between. The CDR3 sequence: CASSQGLKSYNEQFF. CDR3 nucleotide sequence: TGCGCCAGCAGCCAAGGACTTAAGTCCTACAATGAGCAGTTCTTC.

The chain uses TRBV10-2 and TRBJ2-7; TRBD2 might be the D (6 bases). The CDR3 is 12 residues long. The germline V gene encodes CDR1 WSHSY and CDR2 SAAADI. The V end was cut by 8 bases, the J end by 2 bases, with 10 bases between. The CDR3, as DNA: TGCGCCAGCCGGGACTCCGCCTACGAGCAGTACTTC. The encoded protein is CASRDSAYEQYF.